The rows below give T cell receptor beta chains drawn from one sample of a study of cytomegalovirus exposure and HLA in healthy donors. Clones were sequenced by immunoSEQ multiplex PCR, and TCRdb holds only the in-frame ones, with some missing. The repertoire has approximately 200,000 clones, around 90% of them found once; the top ten carry 2.9%. Sequenced: PBMCs. The receptors stem from a woman between 18 and 30 years old in good health and CMV-seronegative. Each CDR3 is given with its conserved first and last residue. Each record gives: D gene, V gene, CDR3 protein. A D gene is named only where the DNA matches it firmly.

. TRBV5-1 CASSPPGGTEQYF
TRBD1 TRBV16 CASSPLARQGIRSAFNTEAFF
TRBD1 TRBV30 CAFEQGTLYTEAFF
TRBD1 TRBV28 CASSQRTGNEQYF
TRBD1 TRBV27 CASRSGQGAWQPQHF
TRBD1 TRBV2 CASTPPIWDRRNTEAFF
. TRBV7-9 CASSLQGTSITYEQYF
TRBD1 TRBV2 CASSDYGTEGAFF
. TRBV7-2 CASSPDTGEQYF
TRBD1 TRBV7-8 CASSPHPTGEGWWDTIYF
TRBD1 TRBV5-6 CASSLDRAYGYTF
. TRBV10-1 CASSAWRAFKDEQYF
. TRBV13 CASSSGGDHRSSYEQYF
. TRBV25-1 CANDFTGFLYEQYF
TRBD2 TRBV27 CASRLMTSGGTGELFF
. TRBV2 CASDSTDSGNTIYF
. TRBV7-9 CASSLVGGRDTQYF
TRBD1 TRBV5-6 CASSGTGSSYEQYF
TRBD2 TRBV19 CASSIASGTGANVLTF
TRBD2 TRBV28 CASSSPGLAGTKETQYF
TRBD2 TRBV19 CASSYTTSGRTHEQFF
. TRBV15 CATSRVLSGSGEQYF
. TRBV20-1 CSAFNYEQYF
TRBD2 TRBV6-6 CASSTGTSGFNEQFF
. TRBV30 CAWSVNGYYEQYF
TRBD2 TRBV2 CASSARGTRTLAEQFF
TRBD1 TRBV6-1 CASSVVGDRGIEAFF
TRBD1 TRBV6-4 CASSDRQGAADTQYF
. TRBV6-1 CASRSIRDNNEQFF
. TRBV27 CASSLSRQPEETQYF
TRBD2 TRBV27 CASSLGQGLGNEQFF
TRBD1 TRBV5-4 CASSDPQQGAWEQYF
TRBD1 TRBV13 CASSLGGEGGSSYEQYF
TRBD1 TRBV7-9 CASSPRIRGRDRYNEQFF
. TRBV9 CASSVEPGAGNIQYF
. TRBV29-1 CSAGPFQETQYF
. TRBV4-1 CASSQVGGGPGYTF
TRBD2 TRBV9 CASSVSGRRSDTQYF
. TRBV11-2 CASSSGADTYNEQFF
. TRBV7-9 CASSPGRFGTYEQYF
TRBD1 TRBV29-1 CSVDPDRGHSSSGNTIYF
TRBD2 TRBV28 CASSLNGRESTDTQYF
TRBD2 TRBV5-4 CASSLGVRTSGDYNEQFF
TRBD1 TRBV4-3 CASSQDPDRGYYGYTF
TRBD2 TRBV4-3 CASSLQRERYEQYF
. TRBV2 CASSRSARTEQFF
. TRBV28 CASSLSRVGAFF
TRBD1 TRBV7-3 CASSFDRDTGELFF
TRBD2 TRBV5-1 CASSLAGLAGVRAYEQYF
. TRBV27 CASSLDPSGETQYF
. TRBV27 CASSPQGTHGYTF
. TRBV7-2 CASSLGEAGLVPYEQYF
. TRBV11-3 CASSQGADEQFF
. TRBV5-6 CASSLARGVTQYF
. TRBV5-4 CASSLGGGALNTEAFF